A selection of T cell receptor beta chains follows, all from one sample in a study of shared clonotypes between healthy human individuals. TCRdb's table, derived via immunoSEQ multiplex PCR, lists solely in-frame clones and lacks some. This table has about 2,200,000 clones, under 95% appearing once. Sequencing was carried out using naive CD8+ T cells from PBMCs. These receptors came from a man aged 18 to 30 in good health. Some clones in this sample may be carry-over from other donors' samples. The CDR3 runs from the conserved cysteine through the conserved F or W. Fields, in order: V gene, J gene, clone size, D gene, CDR3 DNA, CDR3 protein. The D gene is left open where the match is weak. Only part of the rows carry a size: once, few, many, or a class if the clone is expanded.

V: TRBV27; J: TRBJ2-1; size: .; D: .; DNA: TGTGCCAGCAGTGAGCAGCGGGTCTTAGGGAACAATGAGCAGTTCTTC; CDR3: CASSEQRVLGNNEQFF
V: TRBV5-8; J: TRBJ2-3; size: .; D: TRBD1; DNA: TGTGCCAGCAGCTTGGTTATCGGGACAGGGTTGTACACAGATACGCAGTATTTT; CDR3: CASSLVIGTGLYTDTQYF
V: TRBV28; J: TRBJ1-1; size: .; D: .; DNA: TGTGCCAGCAGTTACCCCCGGGGAATGTTCACTGAAGCTTTCTTT; CDR3: CASSYPRGMFTEAFF
V: TRBV29-1; J: TRBJ2-7; size: few; D: .; DNA: TGCAGCGTTGGCCTTTCGGGTCACGAGCAGTACTTC; CDR3: CSVGLSGHEQYF
V: TRBV19; J: TRBJ2-7; size: .; D: .; DNA: TGTGCCAGTAGGCCGTCAGGGCAGGCCTACGAGCAGTACTTC; CDR3: CASRPSGQAYEQYF
V: TRBV2; J: TRBJ2-1; size: .; D: .; DNA: TGTGCCAGCAGTGAATGGATGCGGGAATCCTACAATGAGCAGTTCTTC; CDR3: CASSEWMRESYNEQFF
V: TRBV4-3; J: TRBJ2-7; size: .; D: TRBD2; DNA: TGCGCCAGCAGCCAGGGGACTAGCGGCGACTACGAGCAGTACTTC; CDR3: CASSQGTSGDYEQYF
V: TRBV27; J: TRBJ1-2; size: .; D: .; DNA: TGTGCCAGCAGTTTAAACGCGGGTTTTGTCGGCTACACCTTC; CDR3: CASSLNAGFVGYTF
V: TRBV19; J: TRBJ1-5; size: .; D: .; DNA: TGTGCCAGTATTGAAGATGAGTATAGCAATCAGCCCCAGCATTTT; CDR3: CASIEDEYSNQPQHF
V: TRBV10-3; J: TRBJ1-5; size: few; D: .; DNA: TGTGCCATCACGGGCTGGGTACACAATCAGCCCCAGCATTTT; CDR3: CAITGWVHNQPQHF
V: TRBV9; J: TRBJ2-1; size: .; D: TRBD1; DNA: TGTGCCAGCAGCGTAGTGGGGACAGGGGGCACTAACACCTACAATGAGCAGTTCTTC; CDR3: CASSVVGTGGTNTYNEQFF
V: TRBV4-3; J: TRBJ2-1; size: once; D: TRBD2; DNA: TGCGCCAGCAGCCCGAGGACTAGCGGGAGATTAGGCAATGAGCAGTTCTTC; CDR3: CASSPRTSGRLGNEQFF
V: TRBV9; J: TRBJ2-3; size: .; D: .; DNA: TGTGCCAGCAGCCAAGGGGGCGGGACGGGAGATACGCAGTATTTT; CDR3: CASSQGGGTGDTQYF
V: TRBV28; J: TRBJ1-2; size: .; D: .; DNA: TGTGCCACCGTACCTCGGTCTAACTATGGCTACACCTTC; CDR3: CATVPRSNYGYTF
V: TRBV4-1; J: TRBJ2-1; size: .; D: TRBD2; DNA: TGCGCCAGCAGCCAAGTAGCGGGCCACTCCTACAATGAGCAGTTCTTC; CDR3: CASSQVAGHSYNEQFF